These 27 T cell receptor beta chains were sequenced from one sample in a study. TCRdb re-analysed the 5' RACE reads in MiXCR, keeping a single row per CDR3 protein. The sample comprises some 62,000 distinct CDR3 sequences, approximately 23% of which are singletons, and just under 3% rests with the top ten. Source material: memory CD4+ T cells sorted from a lymph node. The subset is: memory CD4+ T cells, CD4+CD45RO+CD25-. The receptor source for this set is a female donor with breast cancer.

This clonotype was seen repeatedly, ten times or more. The chain joins TRBV6-1 to TRBJ1-1; D not certain. The CDR3 extends over 11 amino acids. V shed 1 base and J shed 9 bases, with 6 bases lying between them. CDR1 is MNHNS, CDR2 SASEGT, per germline. CDR3: CASSEEDQAFF. The CDR3 DNA is TGTGCCAGCAGTGAAGAGGACCAAGCTTTCTTT.

The gene calls are TRBV2 and TRBJ1-1; D ambiguous. CDR3 length: 11 amino acids. Per the germline V gene, CDR1 is SNHLY and CDR2 is FYNNEI. V was pared by 6 bases and J by 8 bases, with 10 bases between. The CDR3: CASRLQSEAFF. The CDR3 DNA reads as TGTGCCAGCAGACTACAGTCCGAAGCTTTCTTT.

In the case of this clonotype: A read error is possible here, since a much larger clone lies one base away. The chain joins TRBV20-1 to TRBJ1-2; TRBD1 matches at 9 bases. The CDR3 is made up of 14 amino acids. The germline V gene encodes CDR1 DFQATT and CDR2 SNEGSKA (reference sequence). CDR3 sequence: CRARDVDRGKGYTF. CDR3 DNA sequence: TGCAGGGCTAGAGATGTCGACAGGGGGAAGGGCTACACCTTC.

A word on this clonotype: A read error may be the cause here, since a much bigger clone is one base away. The rearrangement joins TRBV5-6 to TRBJ1-6; no firm D call. V lost 4 bases and J lost 10, with 18 bases in between. In germline, CDR1 is SGHDT, CDR2 YYEEEE. The CDR3 runs 15 residues. The CDR3 DNA reads as TGTGCCAGCAGCCCCTTCATGACCCCGGAGTCACCCCTCCACTTT. It codes for CASSPFMTPESPLHF.

The genes are TRBV5-1 and TRBJ1-2; 7 nucleotides align to TRBD1. CDR3 length: 15 amino acids. Germline assignment: CDR1 SGHRS and CDR2 YFSETQ. The trim removed 0 bases at V and 9 bases at J, leaving 11 bases unmatched. The CDR3 sequence is CASSLDGRGFTRYTF. The CDR3 DNA reads TGCGCCAGCAGCTTGGATGGCAGGGGGTTTACTCGCTACACCTTC.

This chain joins TRBV6-1 and TRBJ2-3; D unresolved. There are 11 residues in the CDR3. Trimming took off 4 bases at V and 11 bases at J, with 10 bases between the two ends. Germline values: CDR1 MNHNS, CDR2 SASEGT. CDR3 sequence: CASSALVMQYF. CDR3 nucleotide sequence: TGTGCCAGCAGTGCCCTAGTTATGCAGTATTTT.

The CDR3 protein is CSARQYNQPQHF. CDR3 coding DNA: TGCAGTGCTAGACAGTATAATCAGCCCCAGCATTTT. The chain employs TRBV20-1 and TRBJ1-5, with unresolved D. V dropped 2 bases and J dropped 4 bases, with 6 bases sitting between them. This CDR3 spans 12 amino acids. Germline CDR1 is DFQATT and CDR2 is SNEGSKA (reference sequence).

The table lists this clonotype with many counts. This chain connects TRBV20-1 to TRBJ1-3; the D gene is possibly TRBD1 (5 bases). This CDR3 is 15 amino acids long. The germline V gene has CDR1 DFQATT and CDR2 SNEGSKA (reference sequence). Trimming removed 3 bases from V and 2 bases from J, with 14 bases in between. The CDR3 bases are TGCAGTGCTAGGGACGGGGGTAATACTGGAAACACCATATATTTT. The encoded protein is CSARDGGNTGNTIYF.

By frequency in the sample, this clonotype is medium-sized. V and J are TRBV6-6 and TRBJ1-1; D call uncertain. The germline CDR1 and CDR2 sequences are MNHNY and SVGAGI (reference sequence). This CDR3 has 13 amino acids. Trimming removed 5 bases from V and 11 bases from J, with 18 bases in between. The DNA for the CDR3 is TGTGCCAGCAGTACCGGACCGAATCGTGGGGCTTTCTTT. It yields the protein CASSTGPNRGAFF.

This clonotype is termed medium-sized. CDR3 DNA sequence: TGTGCCAGCAGCTTTTACATTAGCACAGATACGCAGTATTTT. This codes for CASSFYISTDTQYF. The gene calls are TRBV7-2 and TRBJ2-3, with no clear D. In germline, CDR1 is SGHTA, CDR2 FQGNSA. This CDR3 region has 14 residues. V was trimmed by 3 bases and J by 0 bases, leaving 7 bases between them.

The chain combines TRBV20-1 with TRBJ2-4; 7 nucleotides agree with TRBD1. Germline CDR1 is DFQATT and CDR2 is SNEGSKA (reference sequence). Trimming removed 6 bases from V and 1 base from J; junction bases left unmatched: 9. The CDR3 covers 15 residues. Here the CDR3 DNA reads TGCAGTGCCCGGGGACAGTTGGGGGCCAAAAACATTCAGTACTTC. Translation: CSARGQLGAKNIQYF.

The CDR3 nucleotides read TGTGCCAGCAGCCAAGATACGGGAAGCTATGGCTACACCTTC. Residues: CASSQDTGSYGYTF. The V and J genes are TRBV3-1 and TRBJ1-2; D is undetermined. Trimming pared 0 bases from V and 4 bases from J, leaving 9 bases between. CDR3 length: 14 amino acids. Per germline, CDR1 LGHDT and CDR2 YNNKEL (reference sequence).

The chain recombines TRBV7-8 with TRBJ1-1; 7 bases are shared with TRBD1. CDR3 length equals 14 residues. V gave up 5 bases and J gave up 4 bases; unmatched junction bases: 7. Germline CDR1 and CDR2: SGHVS and FQNEAQ. CDR3 sequence reads: CASSPQGQVTEAFF. The CDR3 region has the DNA TGTGCCAGCAGCCCACAGGGGCAGGTCACTGAAGCTTTCTTT.

The sample holds many counts of this clonotype. The rearrangement joins TRBV5-5 to TRBJ2-7; D may be TRBD1 or TRBD2 (5 bases each). The CDR3 length is 14 residues. CDR1 is SGHKS and CDR2 is YYEKEE in the germline V gene (reference sequence). Trimming took 4 bases from V and 0 from J, leaving 11 bases between them. This CDR3 reads CASSEGRSSYEQYF. The CDR3 DNA reads TGTGCCAGCAGCGAGGGACGGTCCTCCTACGAGCAGTACTTC.

This clonotype occurred a few times. This sequence joins TRBV7-2 and TRBJ1-1; D unresolved. CDR3 length: 15 residues. V gave up 1 base and J gave up 1 base, with 10 bases separating them. Per germline, CDR1 SGHTA and CDR2 FQGNSA. Here the CDR3 reads CASSLVWVRNTEAFF. The DNA for the CDR3 is TGTGCCAGCAGCTTAGTTTGGGTGCGGAACACTGAAGCTTTCTTT.

On this clonotype itself: At one boundary the junction diverges from the germline segment, which might be a read error. V usage is TRBV9 and J usage is TRBJ2-7; a weak D match, TRBD2 (5 bases). Looked up from germline, CDR1 is SGDLS and CDR2 is YYNGEE. The CDR3 has 12 residues. CDR3 DNA: TGTGCCAGCAGCCTCGAGGGCAACGAGCAGCACTTC. This codes for CASSLEGNEQHF.

The chain has TRBV7-6 and TRBJ2-7; D is unclear. The V and J ends lost 3 bases and 6 bases respectively, with 15 bases between them. The germline V gene has CDR1 SGHVS and CDR2 FNYEAQ. This CDR3 has 14 residues. The DNA of the CDR3 is TGTGCCAGCAGCTTGCCCCCTTCCGTTGGCGAGCAGTACTTC. This encodes CASSLPPSVGEQYF.

This clonotype has a handful of counts. V usage is TRBV7-9 and J usage is TRBJ1-1; possibly TRBD1 for D (5 bases). The V gene lost 3 bases and the J gene lost 7 bases, with 9 bases spanning the gap. The germline gives CDR1 SEHNR, CDR2 FQNEAQ (reference sequence). The CDR3 has 12 residues. The chain's CDR3 is CASSFSGGEAFF. The CDR3, as DNA: TGTGCCAGCAGCTTTTCCGGGGGTGAAGCTTTCTTT. Looking up the rest from reference TRBV7-9 and TRBJ1-1 gives the full variable domain: DTGVSQNPRHKITKRGQNVTFRCDPISEHNRLYWYRQTLGQGPEFLTYFQNEAQLEKSRLLSDRFSAERPKGSFSTLEIQRTEQGDSAMYLCASSFSGGEAFFGQGTRLTVV.

This clonotype was seen a few times. The chain has TRBV5-5 and TRBJ1-5; unclear D gene. V was shortened by 1 base and J by 6 bases, with 8 bases between the two germline ends. CDR3 length: 13 residues. Germline V lookup: CDR1 SGHKS, CDR2 YYEKEE (reference sequence). This CDR3 reads CASSLFPSQPQHF. The CDR3 coding sequence is TGTGCCAGCAGCTTGTTTCCCAGTCAGCCCCAGCATTTT.

The J gene is TRBJ2-3, the V gene TRBV7-9, with D perhaps matching TRBD1 or TRBD2 (6 bases each). Germline CDR1 and CDR2: SEHNR and FQNEAQ (reference sequence). This CDR3 is built from 14 residues. Trimming took 8 bases from V and 4 from J, leaving 16 bases between them. Here the CDR3 DNA reads TGTGCCAGCGAGGAAAGGGGGGCCGCAGATACGCAGTATTTT. It is translated as CASEERGAADTQYF. Combining the CDR3 with reference TRBV7-9 and TRBJ2-3 gives the whole variable domain DTGVSQNPRHKITKRGQNVTFRCDPISEHNRLYWYRQTLGQGPEFLTYFQNEAQLEKSRLLSDRFSAERPKGSFSTLEIQRTEQGDSAMYLCASEERGAADTQYFGPGTRLTVL.

In this sample, this clonotype turned up a few times. The V call is TRBV20-1, the J call TRBJ1-5; possibly TRBD1 for D (6 bases). In germline, CDR1 is DFQATT, CDR2 SNEGSKA (reference sequence). The CDR3 totals 20 residues. V was trimmed by 5 bases and J by 0 bases, leaving 29 bases between them. The CDR3 region has the DNA TGCAGTGCTCTACCCGCTTCGTCCGGGACACTCTCAATTAGCAATCAGCCCCAGCATTTT. As protein: CSALPASSGTLSISNQPQHF.

This clonotype came up a few times. V gene TRBV20-1 combines with J gene TRBJ2-7; weak D call: TRBD2 (5 bases). The germline V gene encodes CDR1 DFQATT and CDR2 SNEGSKA (reference sequence). Trimming pared 4 bases from V and 3 bases from J, leaving 25 bases between. The length of the CDR3 is 17 residues. The DNA for the CDR3 is TGCAGTGCTAAAGGTTCGGGGATTACGGCGCGGGTCTACGAGCAGTACTTC. Protein product: CSAKGSGITARVYEQYF.

A few counts support this clonotype. The rearrangement joins TRBV7-2 to TRBJ2-7; TRBD2 matches 9 bases. Germline lookup yields CDR1 SGHTA and CDR2 FQGNSA. This CDR3 comprises 15 residues. V gave up 1 base and J gave up 7 bases; unmatched junction bases: 8. This CDR3 reads CASSLVAGGGGEQYF. The CDR3 nucleotides are TGTGCCAGCAGCTTAGTGGCGGGAGGGGGAGGTGAGCAGTACTTC.

Only a few counts were recorded for this clonotype. CDR3 sequence: CASSPSWVNTDTQYF. CDR3 in DNA: TGTGCCAGCAGCCCCTCTTGGGTAAACACAGATACGCAGTATTTT. The chain combines TRBV7-8 with TRBJ2-3; D gene uncertain. This CDR3 is 15 amino acids long. CDR1 is SGHVS and CDR2 is FQNEAQ in the germline V gene. V was pared by 5 bases and J by 2 bases, with 14 bases between.

This clonotype was observed a few times. This sequence joins TRBV18 and TRBJ2-1, with D hard to call. The V end lost 6 bases, the J end lost 1 base, and 10 bases lay between the germline ends. CDR1 and CDR2 (germline): KGHSH, LQKENI. The CDR3 consists of 14 residues. CDR3 bases: TGTGCCAGCTCTCCTGACTGGTCCTACAATGAGCAGTTCTTC. Translation gives CASSPDWSYNEQFF.

J is TRBJ2-7 and V is TRBV7-9; the D is unclear. CDR1 is SEHNR and CDR2 is FQNEAQ in the germline V gene (reference sequence). Trimming took off 7 bases at V and 3 bases at J, with 13 bases between the two ends. This CDR3 region has 13 residues. The CDR3 here is CASTSGRIYEQYF. CDR3 in DNA: TGTGCCAGCACGTCCGGCAGGATCTACGAGCAGTACTTC.

Concerning this clonotype: This sequence may be a read error, since a much larger clone differs from it by one base. The rearrangement uses TRBV7-6 and TRBJ1-5, with TRBD1 matching 12 bases. J lost 6 bases, V lost 1 base, and 4 bases had no gene match. Germline lookup yields CDR1 SGHVS and CDR2 FNYEAQ. The CDR3 totals 16 residues. As DNA, the CDR3 is TGTGCCAGCAGCTTAGGTGGGACAGGGGGCAGTCAGCCCCAGCATTTT. Its translation is CASSLGGTGGSQPQHF. Full variable domain (rest looked up from reference TRBV7-6 and TRBJ1-5): GAGVSQSPRYKVTKRGQDVALRCDPISGHVSLYWYRQALGQGPEFLTYFNYEAQQDKSGLPNDRFSAERPEGSISTLTIQRTEQRDSAMYRCASSLGGTGGSQPQHFGDGTRLSIL.